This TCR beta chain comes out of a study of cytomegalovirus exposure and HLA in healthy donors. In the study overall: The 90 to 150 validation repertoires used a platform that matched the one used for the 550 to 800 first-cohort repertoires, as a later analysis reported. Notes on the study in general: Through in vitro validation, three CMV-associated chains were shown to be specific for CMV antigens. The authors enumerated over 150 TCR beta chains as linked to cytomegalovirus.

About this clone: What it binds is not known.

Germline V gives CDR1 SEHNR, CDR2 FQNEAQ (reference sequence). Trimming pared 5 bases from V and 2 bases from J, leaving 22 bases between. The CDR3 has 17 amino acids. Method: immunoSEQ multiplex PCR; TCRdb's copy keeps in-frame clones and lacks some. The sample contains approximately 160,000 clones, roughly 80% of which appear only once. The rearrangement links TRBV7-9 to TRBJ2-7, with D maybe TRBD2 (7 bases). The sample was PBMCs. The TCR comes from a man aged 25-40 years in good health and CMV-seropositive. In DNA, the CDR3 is TGTGCCAGCAGCCTTCCAAAATCGGGGGGACAAGCCTACGAGCAGTACTTC. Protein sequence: CASSLPKSGGQAYEQYF. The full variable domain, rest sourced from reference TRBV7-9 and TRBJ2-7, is DTGVSQNPRHKITKRGQNVTFRCDPISEHNRLYWYRQTLGQGPEFLTYFQNEAQLEKSRLLSDRFSAERPKGSFSTLEIQRTEQGDSAMYLCASSLPKSGGQAYEQYFGPGTRLTVT.